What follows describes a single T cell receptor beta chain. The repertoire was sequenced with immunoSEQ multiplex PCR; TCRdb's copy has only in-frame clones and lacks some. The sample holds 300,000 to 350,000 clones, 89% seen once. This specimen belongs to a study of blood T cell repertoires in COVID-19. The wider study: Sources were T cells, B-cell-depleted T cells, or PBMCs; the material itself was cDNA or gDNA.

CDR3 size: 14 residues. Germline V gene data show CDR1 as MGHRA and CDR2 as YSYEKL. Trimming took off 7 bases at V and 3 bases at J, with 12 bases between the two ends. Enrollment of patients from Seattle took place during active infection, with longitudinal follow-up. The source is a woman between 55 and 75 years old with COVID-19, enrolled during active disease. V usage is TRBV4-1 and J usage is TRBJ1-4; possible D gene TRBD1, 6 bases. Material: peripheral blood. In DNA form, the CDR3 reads TGCGCCAGCAAGGGGGAAACAGCTAATGAAAAACTGTTTTTT. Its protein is CASKGETANEKLFF.